This TCR beta chain was observed in a study of cytomegalovirus exposure and HLA in healthy donors. The donors comprised healthy bone marrow donors. V lost 6 bases to trimming and J lost 6 bases; unmatched junction nucleotides: 9. This CDR3 has 15 residues. Germline lookup yields CDR1 MNHEY and CDR2 SVGAGI. The table lists this clone with a few counts. It was with 60 Vbeta and 13 Jbeta primers that the PCR ran. Profiling relied on immunoSEQ multiplex PCR, and the TCRdb table lists in-frame clones only, not all of them. In the table there are 150,000 or so clones, approximately 70% of which are singletons.

Sample: PBMCs. This sequence was found in a man between 18 and 29 years old in good health and CMV-seropositive. The gene calls are TRBV6-5 and TRBJ2-1, with 9 bases identical to TRBD2. The CDR3 DNA is TGTGCCAGCAGGTCCACCGGGACTAGCCCCAATGAGCAGTTCTTC. Protein: CASRSTGTSPNEQFF.